The rows below give T cell receptor beta chains drawn from one sample of a study of OX40 agonist ivuxolimab in advanced cancers. TCRdb keeps only in-frame clones here, not all; method: immunoSEQ multiplex PCR. The sample yields roughly 70,000 clones, 82% seen once. The sequencing here drew on CD4+ or CD8+ T cells sorted from blood, taken in a trial of the OX40 agonist ivuxolimab. These TCRs come from an adult with an advanced solid tumor such as melanoma, head and neck, liver or kidney cancer. Both conserved end residues are part of each CDR3. A D gene is named only where the DNA matches it firmly. Expanded clones get a size class; other rows say once, few or many, or leave the size out.

few	TRBJ2-7	TRBV7-8	TRBD2	TGTGCCAGCAGCGTGACTAGCGGTACTTACGAGCAGTACTTC	CASSVTSGTYEQYF
few	TRBJ2-3	TRBV19	TRBD2	TGTGCCAGTAGCGGGGACTACACAGATACGCAGTATTTT	CASSGDYTDTQYF
-	TRBJ2-2	TRBV5-1	-	TGCGCCAGCAGCTCAACTCATACGAACACCGGGGAGCTGTTTTTT	CASSSTHTNTGELFF
-	TRBJ1-2	TRBV6-1	-	TGTGCCAGCAGTGACCGGCTCGGACAGACTAACTATGGCTACACCTTC	CASSDRLGQTNYGYTF
-	TRBJ2-1	TRBV28	TRBD2	TGTGCCAGCAGTTCTACTAGCGGGAGAATAGATGAGCAGTTCTTC	CASSSTSGRIDEQFF
-	TRBJ2-3	TRBV9	-	TGTGCCAGCAGCGCCCGGGAGTCGGATACGCAGTATTTT	CASSARESDTQYF
-	TRBJ1-4	TRBV28	-	TGTGCCAGCACCACGGGGGGCACTAATGAAAAACTGTTTTTT	CASTTGGTNEKLFF
-	TRBJ2-3	TRBV7-2	-	TGTGCCAGCAGCTTAGCAGCTGTACTAGATACGCAGTATTTT	CASSLAAVLDTQYF
-	TRBJ1-4	TRBV28	TRBD1	TGTGCCAGCAGTTGGCAGGGGGCCGGTAATGAAAAACTGTTTTTT	CASSWQGAGNEKLFF
-	TRBJ1-1	TRBV20-1	-	TGCAGTGCTAGCCCAGACACTGAAGCTTTCTTT	CSASPDTEAFF
-	TRBJ2-1	TRBV5-1	-	TGCGCCAGCAGCTTGGCAGCTGGGCCCTCGGGCAATGAGCAGTTCTTC	CASSLAAGPSGNEQFF
-	TRBJ2-4	TRBV7-2	TRBD2	TGTGCCAGCAGCTTAGTCCCCAGCGGGAGAGACAAAAACATTCAGTACTTC	CASSLVPSGRDKNIQYF
-	TRBJ1-2	TRBV27	-	TGTGCCAGCAGTTTGGTAGGGACTAACTATGGCTACACCTTC	CASSLVGTNYGYTF
-	TRBJ1-4	TRBV2	TRBD1	TGTGCCAGCAGTGGGGACAGGGCTGCAACTAATGAAAAACTGTTTTTT	CASSGDRAATNEKLFF
-	TRBJ1-4	TRBV6-5	-	TGTGCCAGCAGTTACATAAGGGGGGGAGAAAAACTGTTTTTT	CASSYIRGGEKLFF
-	TRBJ1-1	TRBV19	-	TGTGCCAGTAGTTCCCTCGCCGGGTCGGTCACTGAAGCTTTCTTT	CASSSLAGSVTEAFF
-	TRBJ1-2	TRBV6-5	TRBD1	TGTGCCAGCAGCCCTGACAGGGACGGTGGCTACACCTTC	CASSPDRDGGYTF
-	TRBJ2-1	TRBV2	-	TGTGCCAGCAATAAGGGGGTAGCGTCAGGTGAGCAGTTCTTC	CASNKGVASGEQFF
-	TRBJ1-1	TRBV28	-	TGTGCCAGCATAGCCGGGGGAAAGAACACTGAAGCTTTCTTT	CASIAGGKNTEAFF
-	TRBJ1-6	TRBV6-5	-	TGTGCCACAACAAGAACAGCAAATTCACCCCTCCACTTT	CATTRTANSPLHF
-	TRBJ2-1	TRBV6-1	-	TGTGCCAGCAGTGGGATGCCAGGACGTGTGGGGACCTACAATGAGCAGTTCTTC	CASSGMPGRVGTYNEQFF
-	TRBJ2-2	TRBV2	-	TGTGCCAGCAGTGAATACGAGACGGAGCTGTTTTTT	CASSEYETELFF
-	TRBJ2-1	TRBV19	-	TGTGCCAGTAGTATTTTAAGGACTGAGCAGTTCTTC	CASSILRTEQFF
-	TRBJ1-4	TRBV25-1	-	TGTGCCAGCAGTGCCCAGGGGCGGAGTGAAAAACTGTTTTTT	CASSAQGRSEKLFF
once	TRBJ2-5	TRBV6-6	-	TGTGCCAGCAGAGCGGCCCGGGAGACCCAGTACTTC	CASRAARETQYF
few	TRBJ2-5	TRBV5-1	-	TGCGCCAGCAGCCGGCTGGTGGGGGAAGAGACCCAGTACTTC	CASSRLVGEETQYF
-	TRBJ2-3	TRBV6-1	-	TGTGCCAGCGAATTGGCTTCCACAGATACGCAGTATTTT	CASELASTDTQYF
-	TRBJ2-3	TRBV19	-	TGTGCCAGTAGTCCCGGGTATACGCAGTATTTT	CASSPGYTQYF
-	TRBJ1-5	TRBV6-6	-	TGTGCCAGCAGTTACTCGATAGTCCGAGATCAGCCCCAGCATTTT	CASSYSIVRDQPQHF
few	TRBJ1-1	TRBV21-1	-	TGTGCTAGCTGGCTTGTCTCGCCTGGAGACACTGAAGCTTTCTTT	CASWLVSPGDTEAFF
-	TRBJ1-1	TRBV2	TRBD1	TGTGCCAGCAGTGATGGCAGGGGGGTATATAACACTGAAGCTTTCTTT	CASSDGRGVYNTEAFF
-	TRBJ2-7	TRBV5-1	TRBD1	TGCGCCAGCAGCTATCAGGGGGCTATCGACGAGCAGTACTTC	CASSYQGAIDEQYF
-	TRBJ2-1	TRBV7-9	-	TGTGCCAGCAGCAGAGATCTCTTCTTTATTACCTACAATGAGCAGTTCTTC	CASSRDLFFITYNEQFF
-	TRBJ1-5	TRBV5-1	TRBD1	TGCGCCAGCAGCTTTACAGGGGGCGGACAGCCCCAGCATTTT	CASSFTGGGQPQHF
many	TRBJ2-4	TRBV18	-	TGTGCCAGCTCGGAGGTTGGCAAAAACATTCAGTACTTC	CASSEVGKNIQYF
-	TRBJ2-1	TRBV2	-	TGTGCCAGTAGAAAAAACCCGATCAATGAGCAGTTCTTC	CASRKNPINEQFF
-	TRBJ1-5	TRBV11-2	-	TGTGCCAGCAGCCCCCAGGGGAATCAGCCCCAGCATTTT	CASSPQGNQPQHF
-	TRBJ1-5	TRBV6-1	-	TGTGCCAGCAGCCAGGGAGGAAATCAGCCCCAGCATTTT	CASSQGGNQPQHF
-	TRBJ2-3	TRBV6-5	TRBD2	TGTGCCAGCACAAGCGGGAGGGTCACAGATACGCAGTATTTT	CASTSGRVTDTQYF
-	TRBJ1-1	TRBV5-5	-	TGTGCCAGCAGCTCATTGACTGGGGGCATGAACACTGAAGCTTTCTTT	CASSSLTGGMNTEAFF
-	TRBJ2-4	TRBV19	TRBD2	TGTGCCAGTAGTATAGCTAGCGGGATGGTCAAAAACATTCAGTACTTC	CASSIASGMVKNIQYF
once	TRBJ1-4	TRBV29-1	-	TGCAGCGTTGCAGTCTGGGGGGGCGGCGGTGAAAAACTGTTTTTT	CSVAVWGGGGEKLFF
-	TRBJ1-3	TRBV7-6	-	TGTGCCAGCAGCTTAGGGGCGGCTGGAAACACCATATATTTT	CASSLGAAGNTIYF
-	TRBJ2-3	TRBV2	TRBD2	TGTGCCAGCAGCGGCGGGGCTAGCGGGGGGCGCTCAGATACGCAGTATTTT	CASSGGASGGRSDTQYF
medium-sized	TRBJ2-7	TRBV7-8	TRBD1	TGTGCCAGCAGACCTTGGACAGGGGCCGAGCAGTACTTC	CASRPWTGAEQYF
-	TRBJ2-7	TRBV30	TRBD2	TGTGCCTGGAGTCGACTAGCGGGAGGGGACGAGCAGTACTTC	CAWSRLAGGDEQYF
-	TRBJ2-3	TRBV7-3	-	TGTGCCAGCAGTCGGGACCTTAGCACAGATACGCAGTATTTT	CASSRDLSTDTQYF
-	TRBJ2-2	TRBV5-1	-	TGCGCCAGCAGCACAACCCTAGGTACCGGGGAGCTGTTTTTT	CASSTTLGTGELFF
-	TRBJ2-1	TRBV9	TRBD1	TGTGCCAGCAGCGTAGTGGGGAGGGGACAGGGGGCGTCGAACAATGAGCAGTTCTTC	CASSVVGRGQGASNNEQFF
-	TRBJ1-5	TRBV27	TRBD1	TGTGCCAGCAGTTTGACAGGGGGCTTTCAGCCCCAGCATTTT	CASSLTGGFQPQHF
-	TRBJ1-1	TRBV6-5	-	TGTGCCAGCAGTTACTCGAGTACGAGGGTGAACACTGAAGCTTTCTTT	CASSYSSTRVNTEAFF
-	TRBJ2-3	TRBV5-1	-	TGCGCCAGCAGCTTCACAGCGTCTAGCACAGATACGCAGTATTTT	CASSFTASSTDTQYF
-	TRBJ1-4	TRBV29-1	-	TGCAGCGTTGAAGGGACAGACCATAATGAAAAACTGTTTTTT	CSVEGTDHNEKLFF
-	TRBJ1-2	TRBV25-1	TRBD1	TGTGCCAGCAGGGGGCTGGGACAGGGAAAGGGCTACACCTTC	CASRGLGQGKGYTF
-	TRBJ1-5	TRBV28	-	TGTGCCAGCAGACTGCAAAGATCTTCAGGGCCGTTTAGTCAGCCCCAGCATTTT	CASRLQRSSGPFSQPQHF